These 17 T cell receptor beta chains were all obtained from the same sample, sequenced in a study of regulatory T cells in long-lasting Graves disease (TCRdb year 2021). This sample's time point label indicates: persistent/refractory GD, antithyroid drugs over 5 years with positive TRAb. For both TCR sequencing and RNA sequencing, RNA was extracted from PBMCs in TRIzol. The library relied on multiplex PCR. For sequencing, an Illumina HiSeq 4000 was employed. CDR3 regions were amplified by Arm-PCR with iRepertoire HTBI primers to construct TCR beta libraries. The public reads were reanalyzed by TCRdb: fastp trimming at Q25, MiXCR alignment, in-frame beta chains only. Each record represents a unique CDR3 protein, reported with the most common genes and DNA among its rows. The sample table contains 400,000 to 500,000 distinct CDR3 sequences; only one count was recorded for roughly 21% of them. Together, the top ten hold around 7% of the sample.

The source material was peripheral blood mononuclear cells (PBMCs), sampled when the disease was refractory, from a patient treated with antithyroid drugs. Source of these receptors: a female donor with Graves disease.

The DNA of the CDR3 is TGTGCCAGCAGTCGGACGGGCCGCGGCACAGATACGCAGTATTTT. This encodes CASSRTGRGTDTQYF. The rearrangement joins TRBV6-1 to TRBJ2-3; D gene unclear. The CDR3 has 15 residues. Trimming left V 5 bases short and J 1 base short, with 13 bases between. The germline V gene encodes CDR1 MNHNS and CDR2 SASEGT.

DNA of the CDR3: TGCGCCAGCAGCTCCGGGTGGACTGAAGCTTTCTTT. This sequence encodes CASSSGWTEAFF. This chain joins TRBV5-1 and TRBJ1-1, with D uncertain. Germline V gene sequence: CDR1 SGHRS, CDR2 YFSETQ. Trimming removed 3 bases at V and 5 bases at J, with 8 bases between. The CDR3 is 12 amino acids. Using reference TRBV5-1 and TRBJ1-1 for the parts outside the CDR3, the full variable domain is KAGVTQTPRYLIKTRGQQVTLSCSPISGHRSVSWYQQTPGQGLQFLFEYFSETQRNKGNFPGRFSGRQFSNSRSEMNVSTLELGDSALYLCASSSGWTEAFFGQGTRLTVV.

This clonotype was seen only a few times. The chain recombines TRBV27 with TRBJ2-7, with 9 bases matching TRBD2. Looked up from germline, CDR1 is MNHEY and CDR2 is SMNVEV (reference sequence). The CDR3 runs to 14 residues. The trim removed 6 bases at V and 2 bases at J, leaving 5 bases unmatched. CDR3 coding DNA: TGTGCCAGCAGATACCGGACTAGCGCCTACGAGCAGTACTTC. It yields the protein CASRYRTSAYEQYF.

This clonotype came up many times. The V call is TRBV15, the J call TRBJ1-2; a weak D match, TRBD1 (5 bases). This CDR3 is 18 amino acids long. Germline lookup yields CDR1 LNHNV and CDR2 YYDKDF (reference sequence). V lost 0 bases and J lost 9, with 26 bases in between. The CDR3, as DNA: TGTGCCACCAGCAGAGAGCTTTCCTTAAGGACACGAAGGTACAGCTACACCTTC. Encoded protein: CATSRELSLRTRRYSYTF.

This sequence joins TRBV20-1 and TRBJ2-3; D not resolved. V dropped 5 bases and J dropped 0 bases, with 3 bases sitting between them. From germline, CDR1 is DFQATT and CDR2 SNEGSKA (reference sequence). The CDR3 is made up of 11 amino acids. The DNA for the CDR3 is TGCAGTGCTGCTAGCACAGATACGCAGTATTTT. Translation: CSAASTDTQYF.

This clonotype was found a few times. This chain joins TRBV5-1 and TRBJ2-2; TRBD2 agrees at 9 bases. J lost 6 bases, V lost 6 bases, and 6 bases had no gene match. The germline CDR1 and CDR2 sequences are SGHRS and YFSETQ. The CDR3 runs 14 residues. The CDR3 is CASNGGGASGELFF. Here the CDR3 DNA reads TGCGCCAGCAACGGCGGGGGGGCCTCCGGGGAGCTGTTTTTT.

This clonotype showed up many times. The rearrangement uses TRBV28 and TRBJ2-7; possibly TRBD1 or TRBD2 for D (6 bases each). Germline V lookup: CDR1 MDHEN, CDR2 SYDVKM. The CDR3 is made up of 15 amino acids. V lost 6 bases, J lost 2 bases, and 17 bases lay in between. The CDR3 loop is CASSPYGRGPYEQYF. CDR3 DNA: TGTGCCAGCAGCCCTTACGGTCGGGGGCCCTACGAGCAGTACTTC.

This clonotype was seen repeatedly, ten times or more. The chain is built from TRBV6-2 or TRBV6-3 and TRBJ1-2; maybe TRBD1 (5 bases). V lost 2 bases to trimming and J lost 4 bases, with 14 bases between them. The V gene's germline CDR1 is MNHEY and CDR2 SVGEGT. The CDR3 runs 15 residues. Written as DNA, the CDR3 is TGTGCCAGCAGTTACAATCGGGGGTTCGGCTATGGCTACACCTTC. This sequence encodes CASSYNRGFGYGYTF.

This chain links TRBV11-2 with TRBJ2-5; unclear D gene. This CDR3 spans 15 amino acids. CDR1 is SGHAT, CDR2 FQNNGV, per germline. Trimming stripped 0 bases from V and 2 bases from J, with 10 bases between. The CDR3 is CASSLEVRQQETQYF. The DNA for the CDR3 is TGTGCCAGCAGCTTAGAAGTGCGGCAGCAAGAGACCCAGTACTTC.

This sequence joins TRBV6-1 and TRBJ1-6; D gene ambiguous. Germline V lookup: CDR1 MNHNS, CDR2 SASEGT. The CDR3 runs to 14 residues. The ends were cut back, 7 bases at V and 8 bases at J, with 15 bases in the middle. This CDR3 is CASTLTLGYSPLHF. The CDR3 coding sequence is TGTGCCAGCACTCTTACTCTGGGATATTCACCCCTCCACTTT.

This chain uses TRBV7-6 with TRBJ2-7; no clear D gene. V was pared by 1 base and J by 3 bases, with 7 bases between. The CDR3 spans 13 residues. The germline V gene encodes CDR1 SGHVS and CDR2 FNYEAQ. The chain's CDR3 is CASSLVKDYEQYF. The DNA of the CDR3 is TGTGCCAGCAGCTTAGTCAAGGACTACGAGCAGTACTTC.

This clonotype was picked up many times. The rearrangement uses TRBV28 and TRBJ2-7, with 10 bases lining up with TRBD2. Germline CDR1 MDHEN, CDR2 SYDVKM. The CDR3 is made up of 14 amino acids. J was trimmed by 5 bases and V by 1 base; bases with no gene match: 2. CDR3 coding DNA: TGTGCCAGCAGTTTATCACTAGCGGGGCACGAGCAGTACTTC. It is translated as CASSLSLAGHEQYF.

This clonotype turned up a few times. V and J are TRBV4-1 and TRBJ2-4; TRBD2 agrees at 14 bases. V lost 1 base to trimming and J lost 7 bases; unmatched junction nucleotides: 15. Germline V gene lookup returns CDR1 MGHRA and CDR2 YSYEKL. This CDR3 has 20 residues. The CDR3: CASSQAPVTSGRAQGNIQYF. The CDR3, as DNA: TGCGCCAGCAGCCAAGCCCCCGTGACTAGCGGGAGGGCCCAGGGGAACATTCAGTACTTC.

The CDR3 is CASSLAGGEAKNIQYF. The CDR3, as DNA: TGTGCCAGCAGCTTAGCGGGGGGCGAAGCCAAAAACATTCAGTACTTC. The rearrangement links TRBV7-9 to TRBJ2-4; D may correspond to TRBD1 or TRBD2 (6 bases each). CDR3 size: 16 residues. Trimming took off 0 bases at V and 0 bases at J, with 9 bases between the two ends. Germline V gives CDR1 SEHNR, CDR2 FQNEAQ (reference sequence). Using reference TRBV7-9 and TRBJ2-4 for the parts outside the CDR3, the full variable domain is DTGVSQNPRHKITKRGQNVTFRCDPISEHNRLYWYRQTLGQGPEFLTYFQNEAQLEKSRLLSDRFSAERPKGSFSTLEIQRTEQGDSAMYLCASSLAGGEAKNIQYFGAGTRLSVL.

The chain couples TRBV19 to TRBJ2-7, with D hard to call. Trimming took 0 bases from V and 2 from J, leaving 17 bases between them. Germline lookup yields CDR1 LNHDA and CDR2 SQIVND (reference sequence). CDR3 length: 17 amino acids. The CDR3 DNA is TGTGCCAGTAGTATAGACACAACTCCGGACGCGGCCTACGAGCAGTACTTC. This codes for CASSIDTTPDAAYEQYF.

The CDR3 bases are TGTGCCAGCACTAAGCAGCATGGGGAAAATTCACCCCTCCACTTT. Encoded protein: CASTKQHGENSPLHF. The chain links TRBV27 to TRBJ1-6; no clear D gene. The CDR3 spans 15 residues. Germline CDR1 is MNHEY and CDR2 is SMNVEV (reference sequence). Between the trimmed V and J ends, which lost 7 bases and 7 bases, there was a span of 17 bases.

This clonotype turned up a few times. The gene calls are TRBV19 and TRBJ2-7, with TRBD1 matching over 7 bases. This CDR3 has 13 amino acids. Trimming took 4 bases from V and 5 from J; bases not matched to a gene: 5. Germline values: CDR1 LNHDA, CDR2 SQIVND (reference sequence). The CDR3 is CASSTRGSNEQYF. In DNA form, the CDR3 reads TGTGCCAGTAGTACCAGGGGGTCTAACGAGCAGTACTTC.